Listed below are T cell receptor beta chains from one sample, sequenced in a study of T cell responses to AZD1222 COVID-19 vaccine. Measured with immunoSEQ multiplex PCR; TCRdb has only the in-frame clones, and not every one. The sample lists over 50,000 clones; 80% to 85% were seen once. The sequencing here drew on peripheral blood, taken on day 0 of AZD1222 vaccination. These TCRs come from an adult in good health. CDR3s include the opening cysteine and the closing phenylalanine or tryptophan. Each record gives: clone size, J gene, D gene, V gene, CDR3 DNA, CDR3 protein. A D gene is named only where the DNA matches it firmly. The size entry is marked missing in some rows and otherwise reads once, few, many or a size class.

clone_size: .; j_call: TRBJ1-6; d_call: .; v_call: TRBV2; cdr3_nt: TGTGCCAGCGCTAGAGGGAGGCCTAGTTCACCCCTCCACTTT; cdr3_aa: CASARGRPSSPLHF
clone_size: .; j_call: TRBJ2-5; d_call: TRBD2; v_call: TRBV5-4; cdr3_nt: TGTGCCAGCAGCGGGGGGGTGGCGGGGTCTGAGACCCAGTACTTC; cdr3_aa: CASSGGVAGSETQYF
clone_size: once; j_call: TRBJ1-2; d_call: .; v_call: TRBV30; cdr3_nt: TGTGCCTGGAGTGACAGAAGCTATGGCTACACCTTC; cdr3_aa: CAWSDRSYGYTF
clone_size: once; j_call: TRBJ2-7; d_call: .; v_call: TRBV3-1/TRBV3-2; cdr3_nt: TGTGCCAGAGCCAGAGGTCCGTACGAGCAGTACTTC; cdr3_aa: CARARGPYEQYF
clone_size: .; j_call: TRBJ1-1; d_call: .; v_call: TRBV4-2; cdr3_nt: TGTGCCAGCAGCCAACCCGGGACGTTGAACACTGAAGCTTTCTTT; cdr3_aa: CASSQPGTLNTEAFF
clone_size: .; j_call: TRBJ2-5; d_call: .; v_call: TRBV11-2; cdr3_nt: TGTGCCAGCAGCTTAGATCGAAACGGGGCCCGACGGCGGGAGACCCAGTACTTC; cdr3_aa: CASSLDRNGARRRETQYF
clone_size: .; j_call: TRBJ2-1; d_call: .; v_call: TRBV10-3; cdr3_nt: TGTGCCATCAGACGGGGTGGCACAAGCTCCTACAATGAGCAGTTCTTC; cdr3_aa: CAIRRGGTSSYNEQFF
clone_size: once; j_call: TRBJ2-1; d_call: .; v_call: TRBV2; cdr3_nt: TGTGCCAGCGGAAACCTGAACGGAGAGCAGTTCTTC; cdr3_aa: CASGNLNGEQFF
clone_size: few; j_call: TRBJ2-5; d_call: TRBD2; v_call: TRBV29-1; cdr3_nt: TGCAGCGTTGAGGATAGCGGGGGAGTACAGACCCAGTACTTC; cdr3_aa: CSVEDSGGVQTQYF
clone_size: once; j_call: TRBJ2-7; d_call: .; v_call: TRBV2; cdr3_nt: TGTGCCAGCAGTGGGAGTTACGAGCAGTACTTC; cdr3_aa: CASSGSYEQYF